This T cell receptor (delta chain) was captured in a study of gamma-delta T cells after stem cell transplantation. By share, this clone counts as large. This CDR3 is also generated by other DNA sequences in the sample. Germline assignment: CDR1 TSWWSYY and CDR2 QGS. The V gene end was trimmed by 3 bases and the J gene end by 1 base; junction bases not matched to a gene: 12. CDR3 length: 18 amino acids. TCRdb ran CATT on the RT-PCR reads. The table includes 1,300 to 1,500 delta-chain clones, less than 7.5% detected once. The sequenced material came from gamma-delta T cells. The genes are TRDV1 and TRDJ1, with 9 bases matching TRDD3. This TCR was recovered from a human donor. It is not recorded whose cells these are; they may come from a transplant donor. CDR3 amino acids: CALGEGTRWGIRTDKLIF. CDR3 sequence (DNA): TGTGCTCTTGGGGAGGGAACCCGCTGGGGGATCCGCACCGATAAACTCATCTTT.